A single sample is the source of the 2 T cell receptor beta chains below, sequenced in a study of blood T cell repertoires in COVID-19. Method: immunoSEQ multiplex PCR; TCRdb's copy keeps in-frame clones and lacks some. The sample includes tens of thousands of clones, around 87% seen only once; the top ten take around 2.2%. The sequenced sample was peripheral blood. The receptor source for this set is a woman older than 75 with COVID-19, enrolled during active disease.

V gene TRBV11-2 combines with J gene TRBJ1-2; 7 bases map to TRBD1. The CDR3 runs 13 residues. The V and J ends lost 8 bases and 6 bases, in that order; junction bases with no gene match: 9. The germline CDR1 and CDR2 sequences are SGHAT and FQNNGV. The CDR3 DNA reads TGTGCCAGCTCCCGACAGGGTATGGATGGCTACACCTTC. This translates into CASSRQGMDGYTF.

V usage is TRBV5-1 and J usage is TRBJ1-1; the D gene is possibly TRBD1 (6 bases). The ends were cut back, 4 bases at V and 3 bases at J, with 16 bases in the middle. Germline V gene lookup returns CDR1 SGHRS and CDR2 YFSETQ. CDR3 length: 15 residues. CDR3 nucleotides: TGCGCCAGCAGCCCGCAGGACAGTTCCTACACTGAAGCTTTCTTT. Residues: CASSPQDSSYTEAFF.